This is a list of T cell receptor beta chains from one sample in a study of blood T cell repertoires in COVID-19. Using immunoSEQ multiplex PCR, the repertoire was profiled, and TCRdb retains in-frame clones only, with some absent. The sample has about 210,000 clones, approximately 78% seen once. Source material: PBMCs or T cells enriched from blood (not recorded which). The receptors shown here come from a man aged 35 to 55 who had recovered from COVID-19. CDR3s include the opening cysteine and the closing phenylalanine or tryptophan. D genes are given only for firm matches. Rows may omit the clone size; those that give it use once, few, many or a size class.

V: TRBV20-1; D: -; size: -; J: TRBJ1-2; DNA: TGCAGTGCTAGTATTTCGACGAACAGGGCCTTC; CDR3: CSASISTNRAF
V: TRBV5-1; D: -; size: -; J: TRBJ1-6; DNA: TGCGCCAGCAGCCGACGGGACATTAATTCACCCCTCCACTTT; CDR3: CASSRRDINSPLHF
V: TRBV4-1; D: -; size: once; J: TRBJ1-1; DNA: TGCGCCAGCAGCCAAGATCGACCGGGTAGCACTGAAGCTTTCTTT; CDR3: CASSQDRPGSTEAFF
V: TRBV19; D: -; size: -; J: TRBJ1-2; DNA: TGTGCCAGTAGTATTCCGGGAAGCGGCTATGGCTACACCTTC; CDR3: CASSIPGSGYGYTF
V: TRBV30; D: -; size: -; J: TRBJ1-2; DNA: TGTGCCTGGAGTGTACAGGAGGGTCCCTATGGCTACACCTTC; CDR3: CAWSVQEGPYGYTF
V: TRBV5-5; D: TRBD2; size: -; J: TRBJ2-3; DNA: TGTGCCAGCAGCTCTATAGCGGGAGCTAGCACAGATACGCAGTATTTT; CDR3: CASSSIAGASTDTQYF
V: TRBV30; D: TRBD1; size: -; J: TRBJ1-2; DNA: TGTGCCTGGAGTGTACGGAGGGGGCGAGGTGGCTACACCTTC; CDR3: CAWSVRRGRGGYTF
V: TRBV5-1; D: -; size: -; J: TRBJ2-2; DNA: TGCGCCAGCAGCTTGGGAGGGACCGGGGAGCTGTTTTTT; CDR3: CASSLGGTGELFF
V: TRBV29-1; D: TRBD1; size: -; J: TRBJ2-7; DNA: TGCAGTTTTGCCACGGACAGGAGAGCCGAGCAGTACTTC; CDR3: CSFATDRRAEQYF
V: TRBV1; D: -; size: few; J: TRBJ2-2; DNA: TGCACCAGCAGCCAAGAAGGAGGGGACGGGACCGGGGAGCTGTTTTTT; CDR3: CTSSQEGGDGTGELFF
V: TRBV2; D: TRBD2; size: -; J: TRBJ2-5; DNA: TGTGCCAGCAGCCCTAGGGCGGGGGGGGAGACCCAGTACTTC; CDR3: CASSPRAGGETQYF
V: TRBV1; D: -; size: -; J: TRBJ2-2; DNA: TGCACCAGCAGCCAACTACATAAGACTAGCGGGAGATTGGGCGGGGAGCTGTTTTTT; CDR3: CTSSQLHKTSGRLGGELFF
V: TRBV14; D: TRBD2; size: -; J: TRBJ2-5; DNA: TGTGCCAGCAGCCTAGCGGGGGGTCTCCAAGAGACCCAGTACTTC; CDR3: CASSLAGGLQETQYF
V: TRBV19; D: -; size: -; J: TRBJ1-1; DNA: TGTGCCAGTAAAGTGAGTGGAACCTCGGGGAACACTGAAGCTTTCTTT; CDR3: CASKVSGTSGNTEAFF
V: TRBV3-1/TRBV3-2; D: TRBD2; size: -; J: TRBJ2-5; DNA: TGTGCCAGCAGCCAAGGGACTAGCGGGAGGGCTGATGAGACCCAGTACTTC; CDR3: CASSQGTSGRADETQYF
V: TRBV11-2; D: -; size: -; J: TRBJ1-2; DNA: TGTGATGAGGAGGATAACTATGGCTACACCTTC; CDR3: CDEEDNYGYTF
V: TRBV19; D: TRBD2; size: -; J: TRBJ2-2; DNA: TGTGCCAGTTCCCGACGGGCTGGGACTAGCGGACAGAACACCGGGGAGCTGTTTTTT; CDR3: CASSRRAGTSGQNTGELFF
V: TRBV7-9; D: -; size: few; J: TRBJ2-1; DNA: TGTGCCAGCAGCTTAGTTTGGAGCTCCTACAATGAGCAGTTCTTC; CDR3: CASSLVWSSYNEQFF
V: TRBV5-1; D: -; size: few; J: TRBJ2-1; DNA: TGCGCCAGCAGCTTGATACCGGGACTCCAAGGGAGGAACGACGAGCAGTTCTTC; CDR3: CASSLIPGLQGRNDEQFF
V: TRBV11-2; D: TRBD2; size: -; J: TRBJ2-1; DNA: TGTGCCAGCAGCTTTGGCGGGAGGGCGGACAATGAGCAGTTCTTC; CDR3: CASSFGGRADNEQFF
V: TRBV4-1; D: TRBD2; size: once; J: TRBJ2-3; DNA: TGCGCCAGCAGCCAAGGGATCTGGCGGGGGGGAAACACAGATACGCAGTATTTT; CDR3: CASSQGIWRGGNTDTQYF
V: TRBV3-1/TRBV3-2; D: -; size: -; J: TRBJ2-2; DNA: TGTGCCAGCAGACCCCTTCTTAAACAGGGTTTGGACACCGGGGAGCTGTTTTTT; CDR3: CASRPLLKQGLDTGELFF
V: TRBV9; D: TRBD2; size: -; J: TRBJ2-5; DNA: TGTGCCAGCAATCGACTAGCGGGGGGGCAAGAGACCCAGTACTTC; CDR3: CASNRLAGGQETQYF